This T cell receptor beta chain was documented in a study of glioma-infiltrating T cells. Regarding the study as a whole: Above-expected tissue-blood divergence occurred in all gliomas, most in low-grade ones. Very few CDR3 sequences were shared between tissue and blood.

With regard to this clonotype: Its target is not known.

The CDR3 covers 13 residues. Germline V lookup: CDR1 SQVTM, CDR2 ANQGSEA. Germline trimming cut 7 bases from V and 4 bases from J; bases unmatched to any gene: 6. Amplification of TCR alpha and beta CDR3 regions from RNA used iRepertoire nested multiplex PCR. For one-step reverse transcription and amplification, 100-400 ng of tissue mRNA or PBMC total RNA was used. One entry per CDR3 protein results from TCRdb running MiXCR on the multiplex PCR reads. The data contain 100,000 to 150,000 distinct CDR3 sequences, approximately 25% of them singletons. This TCR derives from a human donor with low-grade glioma or glioblastoma, undergoing nonglioma brain surgery, or in good health (not recorded which). Sequencing used glioma tissue, nonneoplastic brain tissue, or PBMCs (not recorded which). The chain employs TRBV29-1 and TRBJ2-1; 8 positions match TRBD1. In DNA, the CDR3 is TGCAGCGCCGCGGGACAGGCGTACAATGAGCAGTTCTTC. It specifies CSAAGQAYNEQFF.